The rows below give T cell receptor beta chains drawn from one sample of a study of prognosis after radiotherapy for stage I lung cancer. TCRdb itself ran the multiplex PCR reads through MiXCR, one entry per CDR3 protein. The data show tens of thousands of distinct CDR3 sequences, around 29% seen once. The sequencing here drew on PBMCs, taken before or after stereotactic body radiation therapy (not recorded which). Receptors originate from a donor aged 50 or older with non-small cell lung cancer. Each CDR3 is given with its conserved first and last residue. The D gene is left open where the match is weak. Some rows mark clone size as missing; the rest say once, few, many or name a class of expanded clone.

>TRBV5-1|TRBJ1-2|TRBD1|few
CASSLRQGARDGYTF
TGCGCCAGCAGCTTGCGACAGGGGGCGAGGGATGGCTACACCTTC
>TRBV20-1|TRBJ1-6|TRBD1|-
CSARWGGVQGVASYNSPLHF
TGCAGTGCTAGGTGGGGCGGGGTACAGGGGGTCGCAAGCTATAATTCACCCCTCCACTTT
>TRBV18|TRBJ2-1|TRBD1|many
CASSPGKQGVNEQFF
TGTGCCAGCTCACCAGGAAAACAGGGGGTCAATGAGCAGTTCTTC
>TRBV19|TRBJ2-1|TRBD2|many
CASSILSGRGDNEQFF
TGTGCCAGTAGTATTCTAAGCGGGAGAGGCGACAATGAGCAGTTCTTC
>TRBV19|TRBJ2-5|-|few
CASSIDRETQYF
TGTGCCAGTAGTATAGATCGGGAGACCCAGTACTTC
>TRBV28|TRBJ1-4|-|many
CASSLEQENEKLFF
TGTGCCAGCAGTTTAGAACAAGAAAATGAAAAACTGTTTTTT
>TRBV28|TRBJ1-1|-|many
CATQSIWSSEDRNTEAFF
TGTGCCACGCAATCTATTTGGTCCAGCGAGGACAGGAACACTGAAGCTTTCTTT
>TRBV20-1|TRBJ1-1|TRBD1|few
CSAGDRVQGAFF
TGCAGTGCTGGAGACAGGGTCCAGGGGGCTTTCTTT
>TRBV5-1|TRBJ1-2|TRBD1|many
CASSPGTGGLAGYTF
TGCGCCAGCAGCCCAGGGACAGGGGGCTTGGCTGGCTACACCTTC
>TRBV4-1|TRBJ1-1|-|many
CASSQLSGLEAFF
TGCGCCAGCAGCCAACTGTCAGGGTTGGAAGCTTTCTTT
>TRBV11-2|TRBJ2-6|TRBD1|medium-sized
CASSLDRGQGHPGANVLTF
TGTGCCAGCAGCTTAGACAGGGGACAGGGGCATCCTGGGGCCAACGTCCTGACTTTC
>TRBV28|TRBJ1-6|-|many
CASSFGASPLHF
TGTGCCAGCAGTTTTGGGGCTTCACCCCTCCACTTT
>TRBV19|TRBJ1-1|TRBD1|-
CARGTGVNEAFF
TGTGCCAGAGGGACAGGGGTCAATGAAGCTTTCTTT
>TRBV12-3/TRBV12-4|TRBJ1-6|TRBD1|-
CASSGQGVNSPLHF
TGTGCCAGCAGTGGACAGGGGGTTAATTCACCCCTCCACTTT
>TRBV28|TRBJ2-1|-|few
CASRTIGGTAEQFF
TGTGCCAGCAGGACTATAGGCGGGACAGCTGAGCAGTTCTTC
>TRBV6-1|TRBJ2-2|TRBD1|many
CASRPGQGNTGELFF
TGTGCCAGCAGGCCGGGACAGGGGAACACCGGGGAGCTGTTTTTT
>TRBV5-4|TRBJ2-7|-|many
CASSFNRAYEQYF
TGTGCCAGCAGCTTTAACAGGGCATACGAGCAGTACTTC
>TRBV12-3/TRBV12-4|TRBJ2-3|-|medium-sized
CASSFIARTQYF
TGTGCCAGCAGTTTCATAGCGAGGACGCAGTATTTT
>TRBV4-2|TRBJ2-7|-|many
CASRPSPPDTDNEQYF
TGTGCCAGCAGACCCTCCCCTCCCGATACTGATAACGAGCAGTACTTC
>TRBV30|TRBJ1-2|TRBD1|-
CAWIRGGGGYTF
TGTGCCTGGATCAGGGGGGGGGGAGGCTACACCTTC
>TRBV5-6|TRBJ2-1|-|many
CASSLKLITLNEQFF
TGTGCCAGCAGCTTGAAACTCATTACTTTGAATGAGCAGTTCTTC
>TRBV2|TRBJ2-7|-|many
CASEQGTSYEQYF
TGTGCCAGCGAACAGGGCACCTCCTACGAGCAGTACTTC
>TRBV28|TRBJ1-6|TRBD1|medium-sized
CASSFGIDRDNSPLHF
TGTGCCAGCAGTTTCGGTATCGACAGGGACAATTCACCCCTCCACTTT
>TRBV6-1|TRBJ1-6|TRBD1|few
CASSRNTGGNSPLHF
TGTGCCAGCAGTCGCAATACAGGGGGTAATTCACCCCTCCACTTT
>TRBV29-1|TRBJ2-3|TRBD2|many
CSVASGLAFPDTQYF
TGCAGCGTTGCTTCGGGACTAGCTTTTCCAGATACGCAGTATTTT
>TRBV5-6|TRBJ2-3|-|many
CASSWGPSTDTQYF
TGTGCCAGCAGCTGGGGACCGAGCACAGATACGCAGTATTTT
>TRBV18|TRBJ1-1|-|many
CASSPRFRPTGTEAFF
TGTGCCAGCTCACCACGGTTTAGACCTACGGGGACTGAAGCTTTCTTT
>TRBV6-1|TRBJ2-2|-|many
CASSVELTGELFF
TGTGCCAGCAGTGTTGAGTTAACCGGGGAGCTGTTTTTT
>TRBV27|TRBJ2-3|-|-
CASSFALGTALHF
-
>TRBV12-3/TRBV12-4|TRBJ2-5|-|many
CASSERTGPQYF
TGTGCCAGCAGTGAACGGACTGGCCCCCAGTACTTC
>TRBV9|TRBJ2-7|-|many
CASSPGHSYEQYF
TGTGCCAGCTCCCCCGGACACTCCTACGAGCAGTACTTC
>TRBV5-1|TRBJ1-1|-|many
CASRGNLLNTEAFF
TGCGCCAGCAGAGGGAACCTACTGAACACTGAAGCTTTCTTT
>TRBV6-1|TRBJ1-4|-|many
CASRPTGTNEKLFF
TGTGCCAGCAGACCGACAGGAACAAATGAAAAACTGTTTTTT
>TRBV11-2|TRBJ1-2|-|medium-sized
CASSLDPGTWSYTF
TGTGCCAGCAGCTTAGATCCTGGGACCTGGAGCTACACCTTC
>TRBV5-6|TRBJ2-7|-|many
CASSSLLNLYEQYF
TGTGCCAGCAGCTCCCTATTGAACCTCTACGAGCAGTACTTC
>TRBV6-1|TRBJ2-3|TRBD1|-
CASSKRDRVTDKQYF
TGTGCCAGCAGCAAGAGGGACAGGGTCACAGATAAGCAGTATTTT
>TRBV6-1|TRBJ2-4|-|many
CASSNTGFDKNIQYF
TGTGCCAGCAGTAATACAGGGTTCGACAAAAACATTCAGTACTTC
>TRBV28|TRBJ1-2|-|many
CASKPAGLISNYGYTF
TGTGCCAGCAAACCCGCGGGATTAATCTCTAACTATGGCTACACCTTC
>TRBV20-1|TRBJ2-2|-|many
CSAKVQNTGELFF
TGCAGTGCTAAAGTGCAGAACACCGGGGAGCTGTTTTTT
>TRBV6-1|TRBJ1-1|-|many
CASKGFAEAFF
TGTGCCAGCAAAGGGTTCGCTGAAGCTTTCTTT
>TRBV7-8|TRBJ2-7|-|many
CASSPGSMLSSYEQYF
TGTGCCAGCAGCCCTGGTAGTATGCTTAGCTCCTACGAGCAGTACTTC
>TRBV11-2|TRBJ1-6|-|-
CASSLTENSPLHF
TGTGCCAGCAGCTTAACAGAGAATTCACCCCTCCACTTT
>TRBV11-3|TRBJ2-1|-|-
CASSPTGQLGNEQFF
TGTGCCAGCAGCCCCACCGGACAGCTTGGGAATGAGCAGTTCTTC